The 25 T cell receptor beta chains presented below share a single source sample, sequenced in a study of blood T cell repertoires in COVID-19. Here immunoSEQ multiplex PCR was the method, and the copy in TCRdb shows in-frame clones only, minus some. The table records about 43,000 clones, 87% of them present only once. The sequenced material came from peripheral blood. These receptors all come from a human donor in a cohort sampled during active COVID-19.

The chain employs TRBV9 and TRBJ2-1, with a weak D call TRBD1 (6 bases). The CDR3 extends over 17 amino acids. With 0 bases removed from V and 0 bases from J, the gap between germline ends came to 13 bases. CDR1 SGDLS and CDR2 YYNGEE come from the germline V gene. CDR3 nucleotides: TGTGCCAGCAGCGTAGGAGGGGGTCAGCTCTCCTACAATGAGCAGTTCTTC. Its translation is CASSVGGGQLSYNEQFF.

The chain employs TRBV11-1 and TRBJ2-1; TRBD2 aligns across 8 bases. The CDR3 runs to 14 residues. Germline CDR1 SGHAT, CDR2 FQDESV (reference sequence). The V and J ends lost 2 bases and 6 bases, in that order; junction bases with no gene match: 3. The CDR3 region is CASSLREGPNEQFF. CDR3 DNA sequence: TGTGCCAGCAGCTTACGGGAGGGCCCCAATGAGCAGTTCTTC. Looking up the rest from reference TRBV11-1 and TRBJ2-1 gives the full variable domain: EAEVAQSPRYKITEKSQAVAFWCDPISGHATLYWYRQILGQGPELLVQFQDESVVDDSQLPKDRFSAERLKGVDSTLKIQPAELGDSAMYLCASSLREGPNEQFFGPGTRLTVL.

The CDR3 nucleotides are TGCAGCGTTTCCAACGGAGGGTTTAACAATGAGCAGTTCTTC. Translating gives CSVSNGGFNNEQFF. The gene calls are TRBV29-1 and TRBJ2-1; weak D call: TRBD2 (6 bases). Deletions cut 5 bases from V and 5 bases from J, with 16 bases between. The CDR3 is made up of 14 amino acids. Germline-derived CDR1 and CDR2 are SQVTM and ANQGSEA.

The chain couples TRBV6-1 to TRBJ2-7; TRBD2 matches at 9 bases. CDR1 is MNHNS and CDR2 is SASEGT in the germline V gene. There are 15 residues in the CDR3. V was clipped by 3 bases and J by 6 bases; unmatched bases: 9. The CDR3 bases are TGTGCCAGCAGTGAGGAGCGGGAGGTAATTTTCGAGCAGTACTTC. Protein product: CASSEEREVIFEQYF.

J is TRBJ1-5 and V is TRBV19, with 9 positions matching TRBD1. CDR1 and CDR2 (germline): LNHDA, SQIVND (reference sequence). The trim removed 7 bases at V and 6 bases at J, leaving 7 bases unmatched. The CDR3 sequence is 14 residues long. The CDR3 sequence is CASNRGQGSQPQHF. CDR3 bases: TGTGCCAGTAATAGAGGACAGGGGAGTCAGCCCCAGCATTTT.

The chain has TRBV6-2 or TRBV6-3 and TRBJ1-4, with D possibly being TRBD1 (5 bases). The V gene lost 6 bases and the J gene lost 7 bases, with 18 bases spanning the gap. Germline CDR1 MNHEY, CDR2 SVGEGT. The CDR3 is 15 residues long. Here the CDR3 DNA reads TGTGCCAGCAGCCTACAGATGGCGGGGGGTGAAAAACTGTTTTTT. It yields the protein CASSLQMAGGEKLFF.

This clone showed up just a few times. The J gene is TRBJ1-6, the V gene TRBV7-2; 8 bases match TRBD1. CDR1 is SGHTA, CDR2 FQGNSA, per germline. With V trimmed by 3 bases and J by 8 bases, 3 bases remained unmatched. The CDR3 spans 14 residues. CDR3 sequence (DNA): TGTGCCAGCAGCTTGTTGACAGGGGATTCACCCCTCCACTTT. It translates to CASSLLTGDSPLHF.

This sequence joins TRBV6-5 and TRBJ2-2, with 7 nucleotides matching TRBD1. This CDR3 is built from 13 residues. CDR1 and CDR2 from the germline V gene are MNHEY and SVGAGI. V lost 6 bases, J lost 5 bases, and 3 bases stayed unmatched. CDR3 loop: CASRRGRTGELFF. The CDR3 region has the DNA TGTGCCAGCAGAAGGGGGCGTACCGGGGAGCTGTTTTTT.

J is TRBJ2-7 and V is TRBV11-2, with 9 bases that match TRBD2. Germline CDR1 reads SGHAT; CDR2 reads FQNNGV. Trimming cost V 7 bases and J 0 bases; bases outside gene matches: 4. There are 14 residues in the CDR3. CDR3 loop: CASTPSGDSYEQYF. The CDR3 DNA follows: TGTGCCAGCACCCCTAGCGGGGACTCCTACGAGCAGTACTTC.

V is TRBV5-4 and J is TRBJ1-1, with TRBD1 as a possible D gene (6 bases). Germline V gene lookup returns CDR1 SGHNT and CDR2 YYREEE (reference sequence). V lost 2 bases and J 4 bases, leaving 12 bases between the germline ends. The CDR3 is 14 residues long. CDR3 sequence reads: CASSFESGATEAFF. DNA for the CDR3: TGTGCCAGCAGCTTCGAATCAGGGGCCACTGAAGCTTTCTTT.

There are a few counts of this clone. This chain joins TRBV28 and TRBJ2-7; possible D gene TRBD2, 7 bases. This CDR3 has 14 amino acids. Germline V lookup: CDR1 MDHEN, CDR2 SYDVKM. Trimming removed 2 bases from V and 6 bases from J, with 14 bases in between. The CDR3 loop reads CASSLAGAGREQYF. The DNA of the CDR3 is TGTGCCAGCAGTTTAGCGGGGGCTGGGCGCGAGCAGTACTTC.

The chain is built from TRBV20-1 and TRBJ2-1; 9 nucleotides align to TRBD2. The CDR3 length is 17 residues. CDR1 is DFQATT, CDR2 SNEGSKA, per germline (reference sequence). The trim removed 3 bases at V and 7 bases at J, leaving 16 bases unmatched. CDR3 loop: CSASTGGGSGSRNEQFF. The CDR3 coding sequence is TGCAGTGCTAGTACAGGTGGGGGTAGCGGGAGTAGAAATGAGCAGTTCTTC.

J is TRBJ2-5 and V is TRBV3-1 (or the pseudogene TRBV3-2); 12 nucleotides match TRBD2. Germline lookup yields CDR1 LGHDT and CDR2 YNNKEL (reference sequence). The CDR3 has 20 residues. V was clipped by 1 base and J by 0 bases; unmatched bases: 12. Here the CDR3 DNA reads TGTGCCAGCAGCCAAGTTACCCCGACTAGCGGGAGTTTGTACCAAGAGACCCAGTACTTC. The encoded protein is CASSQVTPTSGSLYQETQYF.

The count of this clone is one. The chain is built from TRBV5-5 and TRBJ2-7, with 7 bases matching TRBD1. Per the germline V gene, CDR1 is SGHKS and CDR2 is YYEKEE (reference sequence). There are 14 residues in the CDR3. V was clipped by 3 bases and J by 3 bases; unmatched bases: 6. CDR3 region: CASSYRDSFYEQYF. For the CDR3, the DNA is TGTGCCAGCAGCTACAGGGACAGTTTCTACGAGCAGTACTTC.

DNA for the CDR3: TGTGCCAGCAGAACAGGGGGGCTCGCGAACACTGAAGCTTTCTTT. Translation: CASRTGGLANTEAFF. The genes are TRBV27 and TRBJ1-1; 8 bases fit TRBD1. The CDR3 loop spans 15 amino acids. Trimming cost V 6 bases and J 1 base; bases outside gene matches: 7. Germline V CDR1 and CDR2: MNHEY, SMNVEV (reference sequence).

The chain employs TRBV4-1 and TRBJ1-4; tentative D call: TRBD1 (6 bases). The CDR3 totals 16 residues. Germline V lookup: CDR1 MGHRA, CDR2 YSYEKL. Trimming took off 4 bases at V and 4 bases at J, with 16 bases between the two ends. This chain's CDR3 is CASSPPSTGRNEKLFF. CDR3 coding DNA: TGCGCCAGCAGCCCCCCCTCGACAGGTCGTAATGAAAAACTGTTTTTT.

This chain connects TRBV7-2 to TRBJ2-3, with a tentative D call TRBD2 (6 bases). The V gene's germline CDR1 is SGHTA and CDR2 FQGNSA. This CDR3 comprises 16 residues. Trimming left V 4 bases short and J 5 bases short, with 19 bases between. CDR3 DNA: TGTGCCAGCAGCTCAGACGTTGGGAGGAGGGTAGATACGCAGTATTTT. Translation gives CASSSDVGRRVDTQYF. The full variable domain, completed using reference TRBV7-2 and TRBJ2-3, is GAGVSQSPSNKVTEKGKDVELRCDPISGHTALYWYRQSLGQGLEFLIYFQGNSAPDKSGLPSDRFSAERTGGSVSTLTIQRTQQEDSAVYLCASSSDVGRRVDTQYFGPGTRLTVL.

The chain joins TRBV2 to TRBJ2-1; tentative D call: TRBD2 (5 bases). Germline values: CDR1 SNHLY, CDR2 FYNNEI. V lost 3 bases to trimming and J lost 12 bases, with 15 bases between them. The CDR3 contains 13 residues. The CDR3 DNA reads TGTGCCAGCAGTGATGTCAGGAGGTATTGGCAGTTCTTC. Protein: CASSDVRRYWQFF.

The chain links TRBV10-3 to TRBJ1-2, with D possibly matching TRBD1 (6 bases). Trimming cost V 6 bases and J 6 bases, with 14 bases left between them. Germline CDR1 is ENHRY and CDR2 is SYGVKD. This CDR3 contains 13 residues. In DNA form, the CDR3 reads TGTGCCATCAGGATGCAGGGGCAGGATGGCTACACCTTC. Its translation is CAIRMQGQDGYTF.

This chain links TRBV4-1 with TRBJ2-4; D possibly corresponds to TRBD2 (6 bases). CDR3 length: 13 residues. CDR1 and CDR2 (germline): MGHRA, YSYEKL. V lost 2 bases and J 5 bases, leaving 7 bases between the germline ends. The CDR3 nucleotides read TGCGCCAGCAGCCAAAGGAGGGAAAACATTCAGTACTTC. Amino acids: CASSQRRENIQYF.

V gene TRBV24-1 combines with J gene TRBJ2-6; D may be TRBD1 (6 bases). Looked up from germline, CDR1 is KGHDR and CDR2 is SFDVKD. The germline V and J ends were trimmed by 2 bases and 2 bases, with 9 bases remaining between them. The CDR3 sequence is 16 residues long. The chain's CDR3 is CATSDSAGAGANVLTF. CDR3 in DNA: TGTGCCACCAGTGATTCGGCAGGGGCTGGGGCCAACGTCCTGACTTTC.

This clone appeared a few times. V is TRBV28 and J is TRBJ2-5, with D maybe TRBD2 (7 bases). V lost 3 bases and J lost 0, with 11 bases in between. CDR3 size: 15 residues. CDR1 and CDR2 (germline): MDHEN, SYDVKM. CDR3 in amino acids: CASSFGGAHQETQYF. In DNA form, the CDR3 reads TGTGCCAGCAGTTTTGGGGGGGCCCACCAAGAGACCCAGTACTTC.

The chain is built from TRBV28 and TRBJ2-5, with 7 bases identical to TRBD1. The ends lost 6 bases at V and 7 bases at J; junction bases unmatched: 11. This CDR3 is built from 14 residues. Germline CDR1 and CDR2: MDHEN and SYDVKM. CDR3 protein: CASSLQGSVGTQYF. The CDR3 DNA reads TGTGCCAGCAGCCTACAGGGGTCAGTAGGGACCCAGTACTTC.

This clone was found once. The rearrangement links TRBV5-4 to TRBJ2-7; 9 bases match TRBD1. Germline assignment: CDR1 SGHNT and CDR2 YYREEE (reference sequence). Germline trimming cut 4 bases from V and 4 bases from J; bases unmatched to any gene: 6. This CDR3 has 14 residues. This chain's CDR3 is CASSQWDRAYEQYF. CDR3 DNA sequence: TGTGCCAGCAGCCAATGGGACAGGGCTTACGAGCAGTACTTC. Using reference TRBV5-4 and TRBJ2-7 for the parts outside the CDR3, the full variable domain is ETGVTQSPTHLIKTRGQQVTLRCSSQSGHNTVSWYQQALGQGPQFIFQYYREEENGRGNFPPRFSGLQFPNYSSELNVNALELDDSALYLCASSQWDRAYEQYFGPGTRLTVT.

This clone was found once. The chain carries TRBV6-5 and TRBJ2-1, with 9 nucleotides matching TRBD2. The junction had 8 bases not matched to a gene; V was cut back by 1 base and J by 7 bases. The CDR3 spans 16 residues. From germline, CDR1 is MNHEY and CDR2 SVGAGI. The CDR3 DNA reads TGTGCCAGCAGTTACTATACGGGAGCGGGGGGAAATGAGCAGTTCTTC. Its translation: CASSYYTGAGGNEQFF.